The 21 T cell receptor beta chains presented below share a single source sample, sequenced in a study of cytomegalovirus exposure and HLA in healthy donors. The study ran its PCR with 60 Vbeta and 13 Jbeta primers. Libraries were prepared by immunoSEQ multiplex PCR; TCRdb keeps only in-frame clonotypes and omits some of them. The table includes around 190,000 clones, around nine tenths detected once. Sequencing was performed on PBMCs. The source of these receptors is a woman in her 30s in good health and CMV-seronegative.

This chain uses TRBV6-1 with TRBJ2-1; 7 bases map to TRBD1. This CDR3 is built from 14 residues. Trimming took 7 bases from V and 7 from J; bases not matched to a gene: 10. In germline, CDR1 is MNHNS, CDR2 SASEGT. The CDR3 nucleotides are TGTGCCAGCAAAAGATACAGGGGTCGGAATGAGCAGTTCTTC. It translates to CASKRYRGRNEQFF.

For the CDR3, the DNA is TGTGCCAGCGGGGGAGGAGGGACTAGCGGGAGTGAAGAGCAGTACTTC. This codes for CASGGGGTSGSEEQYF. The chain uses TRBV28 and TRBJ2-7, with 14 bases lining up with TRBD2. Per the germline V gene, CDR1 is MDHEN and CDR2 is SYDVKM. The CDR3 is made up of 16 amino acids. V was pared by 8 bases and J by 7 bases, with 13 bases of the junction left unmatched.

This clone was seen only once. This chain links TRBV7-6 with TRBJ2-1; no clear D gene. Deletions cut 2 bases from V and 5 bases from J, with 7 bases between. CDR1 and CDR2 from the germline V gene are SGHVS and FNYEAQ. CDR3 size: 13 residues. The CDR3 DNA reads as TGTGCCAGCAGCTTAATCCAGGACAATGAGCAGTTCTTC. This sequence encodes CASSLIQDNEQFF.

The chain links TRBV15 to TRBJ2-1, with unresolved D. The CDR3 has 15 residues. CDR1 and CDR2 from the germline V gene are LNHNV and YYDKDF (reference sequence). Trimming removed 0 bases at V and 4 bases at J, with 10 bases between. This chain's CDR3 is CATSRDRRTYNEQFF. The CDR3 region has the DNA TGTGCCACCAGCAGAGATAGAAGAACTTACAATGAGCAGTTCTTC.

CDR3 sequence: CASSRRSGPDTQYF. The CDR3 nucleotides read TGCGCCAGCAGCCGAAGAAGCGGCCCAGATACGCAGTATTTT. The chain links TRBV10-1 to TRBJ2-3, with D possibly TRBD2 on 5 matching bases. The length of the CDR3 is 14 residues. The V end was cut by 6 bases, the J end by 4 bases, with 14 bases between. Germline CDR1 and CDR2: WNHNN and SYGVQD (reference sequence).

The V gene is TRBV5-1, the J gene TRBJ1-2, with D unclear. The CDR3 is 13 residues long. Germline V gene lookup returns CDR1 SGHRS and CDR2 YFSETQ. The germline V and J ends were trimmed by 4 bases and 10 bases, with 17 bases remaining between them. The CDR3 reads CASSPIPADVYTF. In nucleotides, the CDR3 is TGCGCCAGCAGCCCCATTCCGGCGGATGTCTACACCTTC.

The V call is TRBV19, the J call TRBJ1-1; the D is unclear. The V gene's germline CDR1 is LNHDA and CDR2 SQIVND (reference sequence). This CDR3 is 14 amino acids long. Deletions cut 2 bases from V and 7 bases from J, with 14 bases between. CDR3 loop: CASSIRTGTDEAFF. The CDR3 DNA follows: TGTGCCAGTAGTATAAGGACGGGAACAGATGAAGCTTTCTTT.

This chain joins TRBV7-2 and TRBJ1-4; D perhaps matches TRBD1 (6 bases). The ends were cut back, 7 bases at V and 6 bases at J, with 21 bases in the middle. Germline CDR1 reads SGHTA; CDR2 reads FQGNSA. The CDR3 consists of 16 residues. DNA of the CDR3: TGTGCCAGCACCCCGGGGGCGGGGGGCTTTTATGAAAAACTGTTTTTT. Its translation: CASTPGAGGFYEKLFF.

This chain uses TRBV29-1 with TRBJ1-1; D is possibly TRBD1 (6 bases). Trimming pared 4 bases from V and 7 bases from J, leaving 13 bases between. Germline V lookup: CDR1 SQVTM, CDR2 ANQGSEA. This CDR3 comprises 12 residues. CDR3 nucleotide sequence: TGCAGCGTTGTAACAGGGCCCAATGAAGCTTTCTTT. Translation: CSVVTGPNEAFF.

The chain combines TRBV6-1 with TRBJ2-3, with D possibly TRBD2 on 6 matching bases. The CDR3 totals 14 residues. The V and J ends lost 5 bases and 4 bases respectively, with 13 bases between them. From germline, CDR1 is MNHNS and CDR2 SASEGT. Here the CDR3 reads CASSLRDSADTQYF. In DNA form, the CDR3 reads TGTGCCAGCAGTCTGCGGGACTCCGCAGATACGCAGTATTTT.

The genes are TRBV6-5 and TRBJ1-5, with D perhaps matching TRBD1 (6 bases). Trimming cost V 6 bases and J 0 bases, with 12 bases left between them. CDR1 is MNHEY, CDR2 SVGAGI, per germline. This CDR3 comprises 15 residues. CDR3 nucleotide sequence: TGTGCCAGCAGCCCTGGGACATTTAGCAATCAGCCCCAGCATTTT. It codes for CASSPGTFSNQPQHF.

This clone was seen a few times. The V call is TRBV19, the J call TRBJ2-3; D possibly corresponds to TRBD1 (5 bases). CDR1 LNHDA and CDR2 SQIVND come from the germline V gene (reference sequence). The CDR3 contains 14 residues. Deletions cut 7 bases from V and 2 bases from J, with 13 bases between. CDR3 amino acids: CASNADRTTDTQYF. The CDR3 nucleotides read TGTGCCAGTAACGCCGACAGAACCACAGATACGCAGTATTTT.

The CDR3 DNA reads as TGTGCCAGCAGCTTATTTGGGGAGGTAAACAATGAGCAGTTCTTC. This codes for CASSLFGEVNNEQFF. V gene TRBV11-3 combines with J gene TRBJ2-1; possibly TRBD2 for D (6 bases). CDR3 size: 15 residues. V shed 2 bases and J shed 5 bases, with 13 bases lying between them. Germline-derived CDR1 and CDR2 are SGHNT and YENEEA.

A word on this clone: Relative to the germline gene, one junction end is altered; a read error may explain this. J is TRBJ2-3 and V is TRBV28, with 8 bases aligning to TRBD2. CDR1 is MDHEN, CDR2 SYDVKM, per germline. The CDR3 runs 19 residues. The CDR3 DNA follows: TGTGCCAGCCCCTTATCTCCCACGGGGGGGCCGCTAAGCATAGATACGCAGTATTTT. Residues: CASPLSPTGGPLSIDTQYF.

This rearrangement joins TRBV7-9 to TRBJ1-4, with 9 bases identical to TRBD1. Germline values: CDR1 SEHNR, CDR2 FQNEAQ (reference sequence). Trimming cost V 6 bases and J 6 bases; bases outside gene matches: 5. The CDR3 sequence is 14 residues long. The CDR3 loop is CASRRDREDEKLFF. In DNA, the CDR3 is TGTGCCAGCAGGCGGGACAGGGAAGATGAAAAACTGTTTTTT.

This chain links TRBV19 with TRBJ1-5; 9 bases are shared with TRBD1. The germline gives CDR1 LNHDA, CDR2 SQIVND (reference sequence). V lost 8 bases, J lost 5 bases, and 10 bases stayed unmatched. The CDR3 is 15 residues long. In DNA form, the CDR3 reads TGTGCCAGTTTAGCCCGGACAGGGGCGGATCAGCCCCAGCATTTT. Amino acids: CASLARTGADQPQHF.

The CDR3 here is CATSRLTGQHQPQHF. The CDR3 nucleotides read TGTGCCACCAGCAGACTGACAGGGCAGCATCAGCCCCAGCATTTT. The rearrangement uses TRBV15 and TRBJ1-5; TRBD1 agrees at 7 bases. CDR3 length: 15 amino acids. Germline-derived CDR1 and CDR2 are LNHNV and YYDKDF (reference sequence). The trim removed 2 bases at V and 5 bases at J, leaving 6 bases unmatched.

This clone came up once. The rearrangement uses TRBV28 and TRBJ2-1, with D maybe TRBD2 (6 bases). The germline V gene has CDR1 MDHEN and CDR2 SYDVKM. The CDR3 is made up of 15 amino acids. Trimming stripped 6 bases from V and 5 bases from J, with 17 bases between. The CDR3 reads CASRFELAYDNEQFF. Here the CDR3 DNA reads TGTGCCAGCAGATTCGAGCTAGCGTATGACAATGAGCAGTTCTTC.

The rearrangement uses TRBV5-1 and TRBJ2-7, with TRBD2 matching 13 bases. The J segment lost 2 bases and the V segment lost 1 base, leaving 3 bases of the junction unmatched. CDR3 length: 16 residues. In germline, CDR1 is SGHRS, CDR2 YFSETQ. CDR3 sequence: CASSLRTSGGPYEQYF. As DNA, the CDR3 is TGCGCCAGCAGCTTGCGGACTAGCGGGGGTCCCTACGAGCAGTACTTC.

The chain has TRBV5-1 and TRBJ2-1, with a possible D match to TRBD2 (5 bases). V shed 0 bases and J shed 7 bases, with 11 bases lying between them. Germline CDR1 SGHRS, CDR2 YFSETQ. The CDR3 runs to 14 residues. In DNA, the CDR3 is TGCGCCAGCAGCTTGGGGGCTAGCACTAATGAGCAGTTCTTC. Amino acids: CASSLGASTNEQFF.

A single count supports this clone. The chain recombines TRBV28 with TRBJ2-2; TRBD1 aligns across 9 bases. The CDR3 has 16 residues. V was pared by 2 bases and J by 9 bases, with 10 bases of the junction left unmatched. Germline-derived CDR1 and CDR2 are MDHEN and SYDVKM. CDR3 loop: CASSLPGQGPLRELFF. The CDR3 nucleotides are TGTGCCAGCAGTTTACCGGGACAGGGCCCCCTGAGGGAGCTGTTTTTT.